Detailed here is one T cell receptor beta chain. The antigen is unknown. This entry is derived from a study of radiotherapy plus CTLA-4 blockade in lung cancer. Turning to the study itself: Disease control was seen in about 34% of patients, objective responses in roughly 19%. Study outcomes and limitations: Reports state that early shifts in blood T cell clones, with interferon-beta, best predicted response.

Trimming shortened V by 11 bases and J by 1 base, and 15 bases separated the two germline ends. Germline CDR1 is SGHTA and CDR2 is FQGNSA. The CDR3 totals 13 residues. Patients with chemo-refractory metastatic non-small-cell lung cancer received focal radiation plus CTLA-4 blockade with ipilimumab. The repertoire was sequenced with immunoSEQ multiplex PCR; TCRdb's copy has only in-frame clones and lacks some. Altogether 45,000 to 60,000 clones are present, roughly three quarters being singletons, with the ten largest covering 8.5%. Sequencing was performed on peripheral blood, taken from a patient treated with radiotherapy plus ipilimumab. The TCR was taken from a human donor with non-small cell lung cancer who had a complete response to radiotherapy plus ipilimumab. The rearrangement joins TRBV7-2 to TRBJ2-7; D perhaps matches TRBD2 (5 bases). The CDR3 DNA is TGTGCCTCGGGGAAGGACTCTTCCTACGAGCAGTACTTC. Its translation is CASGKDSSYEQYF.